These T cell receptor beta chains were read from a single sample in a study of cytotoxic CD8 clonotypes in ibrutinib-treated CLL. Assay used: immunoSEQ multiplex PCR; TCRdb lists only in-frame clones, some missing. The sample lists 55,000 to 80,000 clones, 90% occurring once. The source material was PBMCs, sampled after 12 months of ibrutinib treatment. These receptors were obtained from a human donor with chronic lymphocytic leukemia. Each CDR3 is given with its conserved first and last residue.

>TRBJ2-7|TRBV7-3
CASSLPYEQYF
>TRBJ2-1|TRBV28
CASSFSGKQFF
>TRBJ2-6|TRBV25-1
CASSDMTSPGANVLTF
>TRBJ2-1|TRBV5-1
CASSFQGWLAGFNEQFF
>TRBJ1-2|TRBV4-1
CASSQEGWNYGYTF
>TRBJ2-1|TRBV6-5
CASRSDRESYNEQFF
>TRBJ1-2|TRBV28
CASSGITTGPLEYGYTF
>TRBJ2-3|TRBV29-1
CSGGRYSGGTDTQYF
>TRBJ2-4|TRBV7-2
CASSLAGTLNIQYF
>TRBJ1-4|TRBV30
CACQPPGTPNEKLFF
>TRBJ2-6|TRBV28
CASRPIQGASSSGANVLTF
>TRBJ2-1|TRBV7-2
CASSLGGLAGGWQFF
>TRBJ2-3|TRBV2
CASSVGVSSTQYF
>TRBJ2-7|TRBV29-1
CSVMDRGVSYEQYF
>TRBJ2-7|TRBV30
CAWTLGGQGIPYEQYF
>TRBJ2-3|TRBV2
CASRKADTQYF